Here is one T cell receptor (beta chain) with its context. Its antigen remains unknown. The data were taken from a study of cytomegalovirus exposure and HLA in healthy donors. Sequencing was performed with immunoSEQ multiplex PCR; in TCRdb, only in-frame clones are kept and a portion is missing. The table lists approximately 220,000 clones, approximately 80% of them singletons. The donors were in the approximately 120-subject validation cohort; that cohort was separate from the roughly 620-subject first cohort. Findings of the study overall: Listed as cytomegalovirus-associated were about 160 TCR beta chains. Three CMV-associated chains proved CMV antigen-specific in vitro. Subsequent analysis found a tendency for first-cohort TCR clusters to co-occur within the approximately 130 validation repertoires.

CDR3 length: 12 residues. This rearrangement joins TRBV12-2 to TRBJ1-5; TRBD1, the table's D call, was not compared with the DNA. TRBV12-2 is shown as a pseudogene. Sequencing used PBMCs. The receptor's source is a woman aged 30 to 39 in good health and CMV-seropositive. The CDR3 DNA follows: TGTGCAAGTCGCTTCCCCCAGCAGCCCCAGCATTTT. Its protein is CASRFPQQPQHF.